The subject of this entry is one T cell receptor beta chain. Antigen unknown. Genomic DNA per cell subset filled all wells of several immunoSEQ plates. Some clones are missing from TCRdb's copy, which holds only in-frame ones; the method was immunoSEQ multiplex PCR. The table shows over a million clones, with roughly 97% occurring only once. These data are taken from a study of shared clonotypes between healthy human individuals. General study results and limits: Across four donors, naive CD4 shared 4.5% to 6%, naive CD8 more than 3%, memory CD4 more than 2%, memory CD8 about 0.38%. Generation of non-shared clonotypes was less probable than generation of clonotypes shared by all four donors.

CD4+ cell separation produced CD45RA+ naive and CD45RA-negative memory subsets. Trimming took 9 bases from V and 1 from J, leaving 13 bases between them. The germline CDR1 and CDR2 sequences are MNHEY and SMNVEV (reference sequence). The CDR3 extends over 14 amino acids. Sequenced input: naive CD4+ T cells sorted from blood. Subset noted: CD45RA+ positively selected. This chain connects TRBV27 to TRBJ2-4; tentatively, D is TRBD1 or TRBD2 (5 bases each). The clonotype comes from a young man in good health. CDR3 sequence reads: CARPQWGAKNIQYF. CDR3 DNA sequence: TGTGCCAGACCGCAGTGGGGGGCCAAAAACATTCAGTACTTC.